This T cell receptor beta chain was recovered during a study of beta chain features in type 1 diabetes. The wider study: The samples had approximately 100,000,000 sorted cells examined in all.

Notes on the study in general: Individuals with type 1 diabetes displayed fewer insertions and more deletions at VDJ junctions. Shortening that was moderate but significant affected the TCRB CDR3s of Type 1 diabetes patients in all four CD4+ subsets.

Remarks on this clone: The antigen is undetermined.

The CDR3 covers 16 residues. Germline CDR1 is GTSNPN and CDR2 is SVGIG (reference sequence). Trimming left V 0 bases short and J 2 bases short, with 14 bases between. As every portion of the isolated RNA was reverse transcribed, the sequencing read expressed TCRB transcripts. Generated by immunoSEQ multiplex PCR, the TCRdb table keeps only in-frame clones and is missing some. In the table there are fewer than 250,000 clones, about 10% of which are singletons. Source material: naive CD4+ T cells from blood. The chain joins TRBV30 to TRBJ1-3, with D possibly TRBD1 on 6 matching bases. The clonotype comes from a woman aged 18-30 years in good health. The CDR3 reads CAWSVWGQGTGNTIYF. The DNA for the CDR3 is TGTGCCTGGAGTGTATGGGGGCAGGGTACTGGAAACACCATATATTTT.